This TCR beta chain was retrieved from a study of metastatic and nonmetastatic thyroid tumors. This clone was seen a few times. The sample holds other DNA sequences that translate to the same CDR3. Nobody among the patients had been given any treatment before thyroid surgery. Trimming cost V 7 bases and J 4 bases, with 20 bases left between them. Germline V gene lookup returns CDR1 MDHEN and CDR2 SYDVKM. The CDR3 consists of 15 residues. TCRdb re-analyzed the PCR reads through MiXCR. The sample includes some 54,000 clones, more than 15% seen only once; the top ten take 2.5% to 3.5%. J is TRBJ2-7 and V is TRBV28; D could derive from TRBD1 or TRBD2 (5 bases each). The specimen was blood. The clonotype originates from a female donor with papillary thyroid cancer or a benign thyroid nodule (not recorded which). Some clones in this sample may be carry-over from other donors' samples. The CDR3 DNA reads TGTGCCAGCACACTGAGTTCGGGACCCTCATACGAGCAGTACTTC. The encoded protein is CASTLSSGPSYEQYF.